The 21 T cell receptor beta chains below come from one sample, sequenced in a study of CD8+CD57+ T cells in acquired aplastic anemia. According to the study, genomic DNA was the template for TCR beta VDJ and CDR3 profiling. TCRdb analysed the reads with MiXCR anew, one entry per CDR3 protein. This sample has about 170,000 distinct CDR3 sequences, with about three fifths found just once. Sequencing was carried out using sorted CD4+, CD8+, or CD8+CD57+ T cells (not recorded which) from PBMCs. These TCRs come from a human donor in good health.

For the CDR3, the DNA is TGTGCCAGCAGCTCCGGGACAGGGCTCTATGGCTACACCTTC. Translation gives CASSSGTGLYGYTF. The chain joins TRBV7-2 to TRBJ1-2; 9 bases match TRBD1. From germline, CDR1 is SGHTA and CDR2 FQGNSA. There are 14 residues in the CDR3. V was clipped by 4 bases and J by 4 bases; unmatched bases: 4.

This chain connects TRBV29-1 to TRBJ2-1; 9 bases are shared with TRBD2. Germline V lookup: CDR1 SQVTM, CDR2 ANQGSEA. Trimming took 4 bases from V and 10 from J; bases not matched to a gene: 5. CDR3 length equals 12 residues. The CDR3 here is CSVVAGAKEQFF. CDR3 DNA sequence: TGCAGCGTTGTAGCGGGAGCAAAGGAGCAGTTCTTC.

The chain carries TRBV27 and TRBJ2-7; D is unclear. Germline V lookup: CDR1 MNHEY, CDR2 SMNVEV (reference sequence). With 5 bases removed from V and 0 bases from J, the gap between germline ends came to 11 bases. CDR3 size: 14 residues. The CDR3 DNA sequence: TGTGCCAGCAGTCTTACATATACCTCCTACGAGCAGTACTTC. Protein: CASSLTYTSYEQYF.

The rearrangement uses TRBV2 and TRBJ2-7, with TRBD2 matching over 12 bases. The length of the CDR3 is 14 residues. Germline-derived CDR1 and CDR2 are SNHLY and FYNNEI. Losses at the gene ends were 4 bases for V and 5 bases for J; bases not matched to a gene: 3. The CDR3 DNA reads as TGTGCCAGCAGTGGGGGACTAGCGGGCAACGAGCAGTACTTC. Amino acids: CASSGGLAGNEQYF.

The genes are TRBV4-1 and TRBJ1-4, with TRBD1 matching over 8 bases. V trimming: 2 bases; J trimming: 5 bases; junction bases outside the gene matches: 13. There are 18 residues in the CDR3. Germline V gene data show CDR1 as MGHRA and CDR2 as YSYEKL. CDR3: CASSQFGQGVGGNEKLFF. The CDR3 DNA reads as TGCGCCAGCAGCCAATTCGGACAGGGAGTCGGGGGAAATGAAAAACTGTTTTTT.

This CDR3 is CSARGGGQYF. As DNA, the CDR3 is TGCAGTGCTAGAGGTGGGGGACAGTACTTC. The chain has TRBV20-1 and TRBJ2-5; D is possibly TRBD1 or TRBD2 (5 bases each). V was cut by 1 base and J by 11 bases, with 8 bases left in between. Looked up from germline, CDR1 is DFQATT and CDR2 is SNEGSKA (reference sequence). This CDR3 spans 10 amino acids.

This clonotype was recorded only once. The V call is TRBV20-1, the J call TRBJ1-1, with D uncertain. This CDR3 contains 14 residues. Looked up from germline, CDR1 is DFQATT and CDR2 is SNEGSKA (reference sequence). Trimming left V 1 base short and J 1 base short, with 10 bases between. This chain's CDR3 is CSARVGMPNTEAFF. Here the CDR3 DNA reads TGCAGTGCTAGAGTGGGGATGCCGAACACTGAAGCTTTCTTT.

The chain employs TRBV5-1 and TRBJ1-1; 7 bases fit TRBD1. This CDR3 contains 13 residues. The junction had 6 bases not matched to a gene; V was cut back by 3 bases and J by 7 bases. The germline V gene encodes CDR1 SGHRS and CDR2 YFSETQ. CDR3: CASSYEDRREAFF. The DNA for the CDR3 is TGCGCCAGCAGCTATGAGGACAGGCGTGAAGCTTTCTTT.

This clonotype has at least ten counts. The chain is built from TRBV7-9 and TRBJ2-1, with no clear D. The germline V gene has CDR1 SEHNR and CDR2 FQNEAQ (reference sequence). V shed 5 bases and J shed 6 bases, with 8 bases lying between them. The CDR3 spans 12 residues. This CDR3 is CASSPPTNEQFF. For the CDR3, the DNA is TGTGCCAGCAGCCCCCCGACCAATGAGCAGTTCTTC.

The CDR3 nucleotides read TGTGCCATCAGGACCCTCGGACCTAATTCACCCCTCCACTTT. This sequence encodes CAIRTLGPNSPLHF. The chain is built from TRBV10-3 and TRBJ1-6; D not resolved. V was clipped by 6 bases and J by 6 bases, with 12 bases between them. Germline values: CDR1 ENHRY, CDR2 SYGVKD. The CDR3 consists of 14 residues.

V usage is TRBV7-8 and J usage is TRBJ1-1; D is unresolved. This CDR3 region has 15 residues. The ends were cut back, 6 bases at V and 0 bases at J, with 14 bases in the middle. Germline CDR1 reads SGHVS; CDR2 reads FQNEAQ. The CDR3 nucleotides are TGTGCCAGCAGTTCAAATCAGGCTATGAACACTGAAGCTTTCTTT. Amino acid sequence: CASSSNQAMNTEAFF.

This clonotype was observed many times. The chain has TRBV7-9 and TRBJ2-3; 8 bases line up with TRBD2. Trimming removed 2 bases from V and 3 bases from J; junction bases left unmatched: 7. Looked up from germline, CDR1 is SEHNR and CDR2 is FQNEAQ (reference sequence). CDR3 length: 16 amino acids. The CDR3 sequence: CASSLFPLADTDTQYF. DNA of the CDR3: TGTGCCAGCAGCTTATTCCCACTAGCGGATACAGATACGCAGTATTTT.

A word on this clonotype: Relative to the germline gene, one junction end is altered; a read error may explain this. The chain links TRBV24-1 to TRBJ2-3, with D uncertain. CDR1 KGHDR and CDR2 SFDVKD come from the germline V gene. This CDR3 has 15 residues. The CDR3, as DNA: TGTGCCACCAGCGATTTCTGGGATCAGCCAGATACGCAGTATTTT. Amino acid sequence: CATSDFWDQPDTQYF.

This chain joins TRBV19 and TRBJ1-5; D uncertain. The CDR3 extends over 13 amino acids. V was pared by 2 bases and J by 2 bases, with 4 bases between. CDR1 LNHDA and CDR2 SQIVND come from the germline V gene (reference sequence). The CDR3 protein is CASSINRNQPQHF. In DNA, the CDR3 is TGTGCCAGTAGTATAAACCGCAATCAGCCCCAGCATTTT.

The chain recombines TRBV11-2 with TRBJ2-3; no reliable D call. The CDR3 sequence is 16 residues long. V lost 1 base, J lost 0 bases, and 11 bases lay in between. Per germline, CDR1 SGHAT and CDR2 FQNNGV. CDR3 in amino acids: CASSLVPWRSTDTQYF. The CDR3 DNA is TGTGCCAGCAGCTTAGTCCCATGGCGAAGCACAGATACGCAGTATTTT.

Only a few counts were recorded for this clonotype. The CDR3, as DNA: TGTGCCAGTTCGTGGACAGGGACCTACGAGCAGTACTTC. This sequence encodes CASSWTGTYEQYF. This chain links TRBV2 with TRBJ2-7; TRBD1 agrees at 8 bases. The CDR3 has 13 residues. In germline, CDR1 is SNHLY, CDR2 FYNNEI. J lost 2 bases, V lost 9 bases, and 6 bases had no gene match.

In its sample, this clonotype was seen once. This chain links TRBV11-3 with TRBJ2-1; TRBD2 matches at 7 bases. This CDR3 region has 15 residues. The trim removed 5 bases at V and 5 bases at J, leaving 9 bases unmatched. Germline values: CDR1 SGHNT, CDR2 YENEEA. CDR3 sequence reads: CASSRGRAVNNEQFF. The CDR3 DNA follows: TGTGCCAGCAGCCGCGGGAGAGCAGTAAACAATGAGCAGTTCTTC.

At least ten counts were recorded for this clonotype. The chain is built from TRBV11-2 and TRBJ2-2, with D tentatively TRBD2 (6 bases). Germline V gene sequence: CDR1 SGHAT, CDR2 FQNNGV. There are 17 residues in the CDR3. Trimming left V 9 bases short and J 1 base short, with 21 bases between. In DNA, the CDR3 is TGTGCCAGTCGTCCCTTGGGAGGTTCTGAGAACACCGGGGAGCTGTTTTTT. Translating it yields CASRPLGGSENTGELFF.

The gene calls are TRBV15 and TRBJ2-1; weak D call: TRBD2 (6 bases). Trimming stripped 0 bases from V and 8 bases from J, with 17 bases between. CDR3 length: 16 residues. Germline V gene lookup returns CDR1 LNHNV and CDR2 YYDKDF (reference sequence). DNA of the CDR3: TGTGCCACCAGCAGAGATGGGGACTTGGGAGCCTATGAGCAGTTCTTC. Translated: CATSRDGDLGAYEQFF.

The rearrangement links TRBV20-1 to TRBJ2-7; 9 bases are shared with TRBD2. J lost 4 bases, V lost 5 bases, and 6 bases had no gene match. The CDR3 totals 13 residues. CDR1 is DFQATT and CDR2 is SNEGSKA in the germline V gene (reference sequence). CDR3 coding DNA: TGCAGTGCTCGGCGGGGGGGCCGGTACGAGCAGTACTTC. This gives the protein CSARRGGRYEQYF.

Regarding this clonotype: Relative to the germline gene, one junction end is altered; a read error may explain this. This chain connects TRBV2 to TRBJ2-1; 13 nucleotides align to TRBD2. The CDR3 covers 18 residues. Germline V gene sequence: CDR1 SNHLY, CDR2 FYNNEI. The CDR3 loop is CATSPGLAGFRAYNEQFF. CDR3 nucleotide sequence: TGTGCCACCAGTCCGGGACTAGCGGGATTTCGCGCCTACAATGAGCAGTTCTTC. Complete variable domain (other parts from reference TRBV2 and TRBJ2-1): EPEVTQTPSHQVTQMGQEVILRCVPISNHLYFYWYRQILGQKVEFLVSFYNNEISEKSEIFDDQFSVERPDGSNFTLKIRSTKLEDSAMYFCATSPGLAGFRAYNEQFFGPGTRLTVL.